A selection of T cell receptor beta chains follows, all from one sample in a study of tumor-infiltrating lymphocytes in primary liver carcinoma. TCRdb processed the multiplex PCR reads anew with MiXCR; each CDR3 protein has one entry. The data contain approximately 330,000 distinct CDR3 sequences, about 65% of them seen just once; the ten biggest clones take up 6.5%. Sequencing was done on a sample of peripheral blood. These receptors were obtained from a man aged 35 to 55 with primary liver carcinoma and hepatitis B virus infection. Both conserved end residues are part of each CDR3. The D gene is left open where the match is weak. Size is stated for part of the rows, as once, few or many counts, or as a class when the clone is expanded.

d_gene	len	abundance	v_gene	j_gene	CDR3aa	CDR3nt
TRBD2	15	many	TRBV11-2	TRBJ2-5	CASSLQLAGGETQYF	TGTGCCAGCAGCTTACAACTAGCGGGAGGGGAGACCCAGTACTTC
.	13	.	TRBV6-5	TRBJ1-2	CAGSYVVFYGYTF	TGTGCCGGCAGTTACGTCGTATTCTATGGCTACACCTTC
.	13	many	TRBV6-6	TRBJ2-7	CASSYTGNYEQYF	TGTGCCAGCAGTTACACAGGTAACTACGAGCAGTACTTC
TRBD1	16	many	TRBV6-2/TRBV6-3	TRBJ1-5	CASSSLGTENNQPQHF	TGTGCCAGCAGTTCCCTTGGGACAGAAAATAATCAGCCCCAGCATTTT
.	15	.	TRBV6-6	TRBJ1-5	CASSLSGHESQPQHF	TGTGCCAGCAGCCTCTCCGGACATGAAAGCCAGCCCCAGCATTTT
.	14	many	TRBV12-3/TRBV12-4	TRBJ1-5	CASSLQGRGQPQHF	TGTGCCAGCAGTTTACAGGGAAGAGGTCAGCCCCAGCATTTT
TRBD2	16	.	TRBV11-2	TRBJ2-1	CASSLLHGGSYNEQFF	TGCGCCAGCAGCCTCCTGCACGGCGGGAGCTACAATGAGCAGTTCTTC
TRBD1	15	.	TRBV11-2	TRBJ2-1	CANSSGTGAEDEQFF	TGTGCAAACAGCTCCGGGACAGGGGCTGAAGATGAGCAATTCTTC
TRBD2	16	many	TRBV6-2/TRBV6-3	TRBJ2-7	CASSYRLAGISYEQYF	TGTGCCAGCAGTTACAGGCTAGCGGGAATATCCTACGAGCAGTACTTC
TRBD2	16	many	TRBV28	TRBJ2-3	CASRSPTSGRIDTQYF	TGTGCCAGCAGATCCCCCACTAGCGGGAGGATAGATACGCAGTATTTT
TRBD2	15	many	TRBV10-3	TRBJ2-5	CAISELAGVQETQYF	TGTGCCATCAGTGAGTTAGCGGGAGTACAAGAGACCCAGTACTTC
.	15	.	TRBV11-2	TRBJ2-1	CASSLGGGRAGEQFF	TGTGCCAGCAGCTTAGGCGGCGGAAGGGCCGGTGAGCAGTTCTTC
.	16	.	TRBV11-2	TRBJ2-3	CASNTRQSLYTDTQYF	TGTGCCAGCAATACCCGACAGAGCCTTTACACAGATACGCAGTATTTT
TRBD2	13	few	TRBV6-2/TRBV6-3	TRBJ2-7	CASTFTETSGQYF	TGTGCCAGCACCTTTACGGAGACTAGCGGCCAGTACTTC
TRBD2	16	.	TRBV11-2	TRBJ2-2	CDSSLRAGVDTGELFF	TGTGATAGCAGCCTCCGAGCGGGAGTGGACACCGGGGAGCTGTTTTTT
.	15	many	TRBV6-6	TRBJ2-6	CASGDLVAGANVLTF	TGTGCCAGCGGAGACCTGGTGGCTGGGGCCAACGTCCTGACTTTC
.	15	once	TRBV21-1	TRBJ2-7	CASSLQGGVSYEQYF	TGTGCCAGCAGCTTGCAGGGGGGGGTGTCCTACGAGCAGTACTTC
.	15	.	TRBV11-2	TRBJ2-7	CASSVTGLGSGEHYF	TGTGCCAGCAGCGTTACAGGGTTGGGCTCCGGCGAGCATTACTTC
TRBD2	17	.	TRBV4-2	TRBJ2-7	CAISQDQLAGGHNEQYF	TGTGCCATCAGCCAAGATCAGCTAGCGGGAGGGCATAACGAGCAGTACTTC
.	16	once	TRBV28	TRBJ1-4	CASSSPRLGLGEKLFF	TGTGCCAGCAGTTCCCCCAGGTTGGGGTTGGGTGAAAAACTGTTTTTT
.	13	many	TRBV11-2	TRBJ2-7	CASSLETVYEQYF	TGTGCCAGCAGCTTAGAGACAGTCTACGAGCAGTACTTC
TRBD2	15	few	TRBV5-1	TRBJ2-7	CASSADLAGAGEQYF	TGCGCCAGCAGCGCGGACTTGGCGGGAGCGGGGGAGCAGTACTTC
TRBD2	15	.	TRBV5-1	TRBJ2-3	CASSRSGIGTDTQYF	TGCGCCAGCAGCCGAAGCGGGATCGGGACAGATACGCAGTATTTT
.	13	.	TRBV6-1	TRBJ2-1	CTSRKTGVSEQLF	TGTACCAGCAGGAAGACGGGAGTTTCCGAGCAGCTCTTC
.	15	.	TRBV11-2	TRBJ2-1	CASNLRESPYNEQFF	TGTGCCAGCAACTTGAGGGAATCCCCTTACAATGAGCAGTTCTTC
TRBD1	20	once	TRBV6-4	TRBJ2-1	CASSDSSLYRGPIFYNEQFF	TGTGCCAGCAGTGACTCCTCCCTTTACAGGGGCCCGATTTTCTACAATGAGCAGTTCTTC
.	15	.	TRBV6-6	TRBJ2-3	CASSYFRTSTDTQYF	TGTGCCAGCAGTTACTTCCGTACGAGCACAGATACGCAGTATTTT
.	12	many	TRBV10-3	TRBJ2-7	CAIAGTDGEQYF	TGTGCCATAGCCGGGACCGACGGCGAGCAGTACTTC
.	16	.	TRBV29-1	TRBJ2-1	CSVEDRSRGTYNEQFF	TGTAGCGTTGAAGATAGATCCCGCGGGACCTACAATGAGCAGTTCTTC
.	15	many	TRBV11-2	TRBJ2-3	CASSRERGRTDTQYF	TGTGCCAGCAGCCGAGAGAGGGGTCGCACAGATACGCAGTATTTT
.	17	.	TRBV11-2	TRBJ2-3	CASSLDRLSWSTDTQYF	TGTGCCAGCAGCTTAGATAGGCTGTCATGGAGCACGGATACGCAGTATTTT
TRBD1	14	.	TRBV24-1	TRBJ2-1	CATSDSGTGHEQFF	TGTGCCACCAGTGATTCCGGGACAGGGCATGAGCAGTTCTTC
TRBD2	14	once	TRBV19	TRBJ2-3	CASSIALATDTQYF	TGTGCCAGTAGTATCGCACTAGCGACAGATACGCAGTATTTT
TRBD1	14	.	TRBV5-5	TRBJ2-7	CASSTGTGSYVQYF	TGTGCCAGCAGCACCGGGACAGGGAGCTACGTGCAGTACTTC
.	15	.	TRBV11-2	TRBJ2-7	CASSLERLYSYEQYF	TGTGCAAGCAGCCTGGAGAGACTATACTCCTACGAGCAGTACTTC
.	13	few	TRBV5-5	TRBJ2-5	CASSLQPQETQYF	TGTGCCAGCAGCTTGCAGCCCCAAGAGACCCAGTACTTC
.	16	few	TRBV6-2/TRBV6-3	TRBJ2-7	CASSYSERYRAYEQYF	TGTGCCAGCAGTTACTCGGAAAGATACAGGGCCTACGAGCAGTACTTC
TRBD2	15	few	TRBV20-1	TRBJ2-1	CSATILAGGPIEQFF	TGCAGTGCCACAATACTAGCGGGAGGGCCAATTGAGCAGTTCTTC
.	14	.	TRBV5-1	TRBJ1-1	CASSGGGVDTEAFF	TGCGCCAGCAGCGGTGGGGGGGTCGACACTGAAGCTTTCTTT
.	13	many	TRBV6-1	TRBJ2-2	CASTVVFSGELFF	TGTGCCAGCACCGTAGTCTTTTCCGGGGAGCTGTTTTTT
TRBD1	15	.	TRBV6-1	TRBJ2-1	CASTPGQGPYKEQFF	TGTGCCAGTACCCCGGGACAGGGCCCCTACAAAGAGCAGTTCTTC
TRBD1	15	.	TRBV24-1	TRBJ2-5	CATSNPGQGEETQYF	TGTGCCACCAGTAACCCGGGACAGGGGGAAGAGACCCAGTACTTC